The 10 T cell receptor beta chains below were found in one sample sequenced in a study of Ad26.COV2.S vaccination and SARS-CoV-2 variants. Stated treatment: roughly 19 received Ad26.COV2.S at low or high dose, single or two shots; five or six received placebo; per-sample allocation not given. Material that was analyzed had been drawn on day 63 after the first vaccine or placebo injection. Using immunoSEQ multiplex PCR, the repertoire was profiled, and TCRdb retains in-frame clones only, with some absent. The data hold roughly 330,000 clones, with roughly 88% observed a single time. Here the sequenced sample was peripheral blood, taken in a trial of Ad26.COV2.S vaccine versus placebo. The receptors shown here come from a person between 18 and 65 years old who received the Ad26.COV2.S COVID-19 vaccine or a placebo.

The chain carries TRBV28 and TRBJ1-1, with 11 bases aligning to TRBD1. CDR3 length equals 17 residues. Per the germline V gene, CDR1 is MDHEN and CDR2 is SYDVKM. J gave up 3 bases and V 5 bases, and 11 bases lay outside the gene matches. The CDR3 DNA follows: TGTGCCAGCAGTCCTGGGACAGGGGGTTTCGTGGACACTGAAGCTTTCTTT. The encoded protein is CASSPGTGGFVDTEAFF.

The chain is built from TRBV4-3 and TRBJ1-5; D not resolved. Trimming stripped 0 bases from V and 4 bases from J, with 19 bases between. CDR3 size: 18 residues. Germline assignment: CDR1 LGHNA and CDR2 YSLEER. The CDR3 DNA sequence: TGCGCCAGCAGCCAAGATCGTGCAGGCCTGGGGTCTAATCAGCCCCAGCATTTT. Protein sequence: CASSQDRAGLGSNQPQHF.

The gene calls are TRBV19 and TRBJ2-2; D remains unclear. The CDR3 extends over 13 amino acids. Trimming took 8 bases from V and 2 from J, leaving 9 bases between them. CDR1 and CDR2 (germline): LNHDA, SQIVND (reference sequence). The CDR3 is CASLRINTGELFF. The CDR3 bases are TGTGCCAGTCTCAGGATAAACACCGGGGAGCTGTTTTTT. Complete variable domain (other parts from reference TRBV19 and TRBJ2-2): DGGITQSPKYLFRKEGQNVTLSCEQNLNHDAMYWYRQDPGQGLRLIYYSQIVNDFQKGDIAEGYSVSREKKESFPLTVTSAQKNPTAFYLCASLRINTGELFFGEGSRLTVL.

The J gene is TRBJ1-5, the V gene TRBV7-2, with D unresolved. The germline CDR1 and CDR2 sequences are SGHTA and FQGNSA. V lost 1 base and J 7 bases, leaving 8 bases between the germline ends. The CDR3 consists of 13 residues. The CDR3 loop reads CASSLVVGQPQHF. The CDR3 coding sequence is TGTGCCAGCAGCTTAGTGGTAGGGCAGCCCCAGCATTTT.

This sequence joins TRBV7-2 and TRBJ1-2; D unresolved. This CDR3 has 14 residues. V dropped 1 base and J dropped 1 base, with 7 bases sitting between them. Germline V CDR1 and CDR2: SGHTA, FQGNSA. The CDR3 nucleotides are TGTGCCAGCAGCTTAGAAATACATAACTATGGCTACACCTTC. Protein sequence: CASSLEIHNYGYTF.

The rearrangement links TRBV6-5 to TRBJ1-4, with a possible D match to TRBD1 (5 bases). This CDR3 has 15 residues. Trimming shortened V by 6 bases and J by 8 bases, and 19 bases separated the two germline ends. Looked up from germline, CDR1 is MNHEY and CDR2 is SVGAGI. Written as DNA, the CDR3 is TGTGCCAGCAGCTACGACGGAAGACAGTCCGAAAAACTGTTTTTT. Translation gives CASSYDGRQSEKLFF.

This chain joins TRBV3-1 (or the pseudogene TRBV3-2) and TRBJ2-5; TRBD1 agrees at 8 bases. Per germline, CDR1 LGHDT and CDR2 YNNKEL (reference sequence). This CDR3 is 15 amino acids long. V was pared by 1 base and J by 11 bases, with 12 bases of the junction left unmatched. This CDR3 is CASSQVLTDRGDQYF. CDR3 nucleotides: TGTGCCAGCAGCCAAGTCCTAACCGACAGGGGCGATCAGTACTTC.

The gene calls are TRBV6-5 and TRBJ2-7; D is uncertain. Germline CDR1 MNHEY, CDR2 SVGAGI. The CDR3 totals 14 residues. The V end lost 2 bases, the J end lost 5 bases, and 13 bases lay between the germline ends. The CDR3 DNA sequence: TGTGCCAGCAGTTACCACCCACCGCCCCACGAGCAGTACGTC. Translating gives CASSYHPPPHEQYV.

J is TRBJ2-5 and V is TRBV10-3, with D unclear. Germline-derived CDR1 and CDR2 are ENHRY and SYGVKD. The CDR3 covers 13 residues. Trimming left V 0 bases short and J 5 bases short, with 7 bases between. The CDR3 nucleotides read TGTGCCATCAGTGAGTCGACTCCTGAGACCCAGTACTTC. Translation: CAISESTPETQYF.

V gene TRBV6-5 combines with J gene TRBJ2-7, with TRBD2 identical over 7 bases. V was pared by 6 bases and J by 2 bases, with 10 bases of the junction left unmatched. Germline V gene data show CDR1 as MNHEY and CDR2 as SVGAGI. This CDR3 is built from 15 residues. The CDR3 coding sequence is TGTGCCAGCAGCCACGAGGGACTATGGGCCTACGAGCAGTACTTC. This sequence encodes CASSHEGLWAYEQYF.